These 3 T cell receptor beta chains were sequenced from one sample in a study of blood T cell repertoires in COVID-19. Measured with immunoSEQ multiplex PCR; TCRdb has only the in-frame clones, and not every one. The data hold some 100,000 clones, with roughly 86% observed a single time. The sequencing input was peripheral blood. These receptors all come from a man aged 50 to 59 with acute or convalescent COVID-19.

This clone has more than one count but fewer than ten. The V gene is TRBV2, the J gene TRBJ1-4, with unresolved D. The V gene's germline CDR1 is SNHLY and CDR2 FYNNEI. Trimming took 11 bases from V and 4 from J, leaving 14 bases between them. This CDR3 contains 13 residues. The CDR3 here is CAGRGGRNEKLFF. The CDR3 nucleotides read TGTGCCGGGCGGGGAGGCCGTAATGAAAAACTGTTTTTT.

The CDR3: CSVGQGSNTGELFF. CDR3 bases: TGCAGCGTGGGACAGGGGTCAAACACCGGGGAGCTGTTTTTT. J is TRBJ2-2 and V is TRBV29-1, with 10 bases aligning to TRBD1. Germline CDR1 is SQVTM and CDR2 is ANQGSEA. V trimming: 6 bases; J trimming: 2 bases; junction bases outside the gene matches: 3. This CDR3 region has 14 residues.

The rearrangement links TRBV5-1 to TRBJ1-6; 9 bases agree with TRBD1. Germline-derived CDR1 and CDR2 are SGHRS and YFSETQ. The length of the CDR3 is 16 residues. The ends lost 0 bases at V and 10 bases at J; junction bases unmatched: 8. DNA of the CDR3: TGCGCCAGCAGCTTGGAGACAGGGGGATTTCGGTCACCCCTCCACTTT. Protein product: CASSLETGGFRSPLHF. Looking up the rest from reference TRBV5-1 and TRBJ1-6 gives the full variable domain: KAGVTQTPRYLIKTRGQQVTLSCSPISGHRSVSWYQQTPGQGLQFLFEYFSETQRNKGNFPGRFSGRQFSNSRSEMNVSTLELGDSALYLCASSLETGGFRSPLHFGNGTRLTVT.